This T cell receptor (beta chain) was captured by sequencing in a study of blood T cell repertoires in COVID-19. Whole-study context: COVID-19 samples, acute and convalescent, were from the United States, Italy and Spain.

Assay: immunoSEQ multiplex PCR; the TCRdb copy retains only in-frame clones and omits some. The table includes about 330,000 clones, 92% detected once. The cohort comprised adults aged roughly 18 to 95 years residing in about 25 US areas. Cohorts were determined from participant-reported clinical history. The V and J ends lost 7 bases and 3 bases, in that order; junction bases with no gene match: 11. Germline V gene data show CDR1 as LNHDA and CDR2 as SQIVND (reference sequence). This CDR3 region has 15 residues. The V call is TRBV19, the J call TRBJ1-2; the match to TRBD1 covers 7 bases. The sequencing input was PBMCs or T cells enriched from blood (not recorded which). This sequence originates from a young woman who had recovered from COVID-19. The CDR3 region has the DNA TGTGCCAGTACCCGATCCGGGACAGCCTACTATGGCTACACCTTC. This codes for CASTRSGTAYYGYTF.